This record looks at one T cell receptor (beta chain) sequence and its context. TCRdb itself ran the 5' RACE reads through MiXCR, one entry per CDR3 protein. The sample lists 350,000 to 500,000 distinct CDR3 sequences, less than 25% occurring once. This entry belongs to a study of T-cell memory formation after mild COVID-19. CDR1 and CDR2 from the germline V gene are SGHVS and FQNEAQ. This CDR3 contains 16 residues. The V end lost 5 bases, the J end lost 9 bases, and 25 bases lay between the germline ends. Sample: PBMCs or a T cell subset sorted from them (not recorded which). The sequence derives from an adult woman who had mild COVID-19 (a few samples of this study predate the infection). Cell type and time point are not known. The rearrangement joins TRBV7-8 to TRBJ1-1; tentative D call: TRBD1 (5 bases). CDR3 DNA: TGTGCCAGCAGCCCTCTTCAGGGAGGGGAAGGTGAAAAAGCTTTCTTT. It is translated as CASSPLQGGEGEKAFF.